Sequencing of this T cell receptor (beta chain) was carried out in a study of blood T cell repertoires in COVID-19. Study background: Acute and convalescent COVID-19 specimens originated in the United States, Italy and Spain. From T cells, B-cell-depleted T cells, or PBMCs came the material, which was cDNA or gDNA.

With 4 bases removed from V and 2 bases from J, the gap between germline ends came to 16 bases. CDR1 and CDR2 (germline): MDHEN, SYDVKM. This CDR3 is built from 16 residues. In the authors' workflow: Estimation of nucleated cell counts relied on the amplification of reference gene primers. The table came from immunoSEQ multiplex PCR; TCRdb's copy has only in-frame clones and leaves some out. V and J calls and clone size are those listed in that table; D and trimming were worked out from the DNA. The repertoire holds 280,000 or so clones, with over 85% as singletons. Exposed enrollees had met someone with a PCR-confirmed or clinician-diagnosed COVID-19 case at some point within the 2 weeks before study entry.

This TCR was sampled from a woman aged 45-65 years who had been exposed to COVID-19. Material for sequencing was PBMCs or T cells enriched from blood (not recorded which). The chain carries TRBV28 and TRBJ2-3, with TRBD1 as a possible D gene (7 bases). The CDR3 DNA is TGTGCCAGCAGTTACAAGACAGGGAGGACCACAGATACGCAGTATTTT. Its translation is CASSYKTGRTTDTQYF.